These 3 T cell receptor beta chains were all obtained from the same sample, sequenced in a study of cytotoxic CD8 clonotypes in ibrutinib-treated CLL. Measured with immunoSEQ multiplex PCR; TCRdb has only the in-frame clones, and not every one. The data hold 14,000 to 15,000 clones, with 55% to 80% observed a single time. Sequences were derived from PBMCs, sampled before ibrutinib treatment. The receptors derive from a human donor with chronic lymphocytic leukemia.

This chain links TRBV27 with TRBJ2-1; D remains ambiguous. The CDR3 has 14 amino acids. V was trimmed by 3 bases and J by 9 bases, leaving 15 bases between them. The germline V gene encodes CDR1 MNHEY and CDR2 SMNVEV (reference sequence). In DNA, the CDR3 is TGTGCCAGCAGTTTCTCGATCTCTGGTACTGAGCAGTTCTTC. It is translated as CASSFSISGTEQFF.

V usage is TRBV6-1 and J usage is TRBJ2-3, with TRBD1 matching over 7 bases. CDR3 length: 14 residues. Per the germline V gene, CDR1 is MNHNS and CDR2 is SASEGT. V lost 8 bases and J lost 1; bases outside the gene matches: 6. The CDR3 loop is CASQPQGGTDTQYF. The DNA for the CDR3 is TGTGCCAGCCAACCTCAGGGGGGCACAGATACGCAGTATTTT.

CDR3 in DNA: TGTGCCAGCAGCTTTAGAGGACAGGGACCAACCGGGGAGCTGTTTTTT. Translation: CASSFRGQGPTGELFF. The chain carries TRBV7-8 and TRBJ2-2; TRBD1 aligns across 8 bases. In germline, CDR1 is SGHVS, CDR2 FQNEAQ. V trimming: 3 bases; J trimming: 5 bases; junction bases outside the gene matches: 8. The CDR3 contains 16 residues.